Described below is a single T cell receptor (beta chain) sequence and its context. Its antigen is undetermined. These data come from a study of cytomegalovirus exposure and HLA in healthy donors. Sequenced by immunoSEQ multiplex PCR; TCRdb stores in-frame clones only, minus some. The sample yields roughly 65,000 clones, 94% seen once. Findings and limits, study-wide: Specificity for CMV antigens was confirmed in vitro for a few of the CMV-associated chains. The study flagged around 150 TCR beta chains as cytomegalovirus-associated.

In germline, CDR1 is SGHNT, CDR2 YYREEE (reference sequence). V lost 3 bases to trimming and J lost 0 bases, with 9 bases between them. CDR3 size: 14 residues. The donors were members of the roughly 120-subject validation cohort (separate from the roughly 700-subject first cohort). The V call is TRBV5-4, the J call TRBJ1-2; D ambiguous. The sample consisted of PBMCs. This receptor was identified in a young man in good health and CMV-seropositive. CDR3 protein: CASSSGGSNYGYTF. CDR3 bases: TGTGCCAGCAGCTCGGGCGGGTCTAACTATGGCTACACCTTC.